The TCR beta chain under discussion was sequenced for a study of Graves' ophthalmopathy and Graves' hyperthyroidism. Whole-study results and caveats: A majority of expanded thyroid clonotypes exceeding 0.001 frequency were likewise present in blood.

This clonotype was counted ten times or more. Its target is not known. TCR beta CDR3 amplification used RNA transcripts. The first round was an RT-PCR with HTBI primers, and the second round was a multiplex PCR. Each CDR3 protein gets one entry after TCRdb re-called the multiplex PCR reads with MiXCR. The repertoire holds over 500,000 distinct CDR3 sequences, over 20% seen once, with more than 5.5% in the top ten. Germline values: CDR1 SGHRS, CDR2 YFSETQ. This CDR3 region has 13 residues. Deletions cut 6 bases from V and 1 base from J, with 8 bases between. The TCR comes from a woman aged 18-29 years with stable Graves' hyperthyroidism. Some clones in this sample may be carry-over from other donors' samples. Sequenced input: peripheral blood. The genes are TRBV5-1 and TRBJ1-3, with a possible D match to TRBD1 (5 bases). The CDR3 loop is CASTSGSGNTIYF. CDR3 coding DNA: TGCGCCAGCACATCAGGGTCTGGAAACACCATATATTTT.